Presented here are 19 T cell receptor beta chains from one specimen sequenced in a study of cytomegalovirus exposure and HLA in healthy donors. The data were produced by immunoSEQ multiplex PCR, yet TCRdb's version contains in-frame clones alone and is incomplete. This sample has about 360,000 clones; just over 85% occur once, and the top ten carry approximately 0.86%. Source material: PBMCs. All receptors derive from a woman aged 18 to 35 in good health and CMV-seronegative.

The chain recombines TRBV10-1 with TRBJ1-1; a possible D gene is TRBD1 (6 bases). Germline V lookup: CDR1 WNHNN, CDR2 SYGVQD (reference sequence). This CDR3 comprises 12 residues. V was cut by 0 bases and J by 8 bases, with 7 bases left in between. The CDR3 sequence: CASSESDREAFF. For the CDR3, the DNA is TGCGCCAGCAGTGAGTCCGACAGGGAAGCTTTCTTT.

The chain has TRBV4-2 and TRBJ2-1; 8 bases map to TRBD2. This CDR3 spans 14 amino acids. Germline CDR1 is LGHNA and CDR2 is YNFKEQ. V was pared by 2 bases and J by 5 bases, with 2 bases of the junction left unmatched. CDR3 region: CASSQPGGDNEQFF. CDR3 DNA: TGTGCCAGCAGCCAACCGGGGGGGGACAATGAGCAGTTCTTC.

This chain joins TRBV4-1 and TRBJ2-2; TRBD2 agrees at 10 bases. The CDR3 is 19 residues long. Trimming removed 0 bases from V and 5 bases from J; junction bases left unmatched: 12. The germline gives CDR1 MGHRA, CDR2 YSYEKL. The CDR3 bases are TGCGCCAGCAGCCAAGAGGCTAGCGGGAGTTCACGGAGGACCGGGGAGCTGTTTTTT. Translation: CASSQEASGSSRRTGELFF.

This chain links TRBV2 with TRBJ2-1; no firm D call. CDR3 size: 10 residues. Germline V gene data show CDR1 as SNHLY and CDR2 as FYNNEI. Trimming shortened V by 5 bases and J by 9 bases, and 5 bases separated the two germline ends. This CDR3 is CASSMSEQFF. The CDR3 DNA sequence: TGTGCCAGCAGTATGAGTGAGCAGTTCTTC.

In DNA form, the CDR3 reads TGTGCCAGCAGCCTCGGAGCCCGGGACTCTCAGTTCTTC. Its translation is CASSLGARDSQFF. The V gene is TRBV7-3, the J gene TRBJ2-1; weak D call: TRBD2 (6 bases). There are 13 residues in the CDR3. Germline values: CDR1 SGHTA, CDR2 FQGTGA. With 5 bases removed from V and 13 bases from J, the gap between germline ends came to 18 bases.

The chain recombines TRBV5-6 with TRBJ2-1; TRBD2 matches 9 bases. CDR3 length: 16 amino acids. CDR1 is SGHDT and CDR2 is YYEEEE in the germline V gene. With 4 bases clipped from V and 2 bases from J, the junction kept 7 bases outside the gene matches. CDR3 residues: CASSLPTSGPYNEQFF. The DNA for the CDR3 is TGTGCCAGCAGCCTACCGACTAGCGGACCCTACAATGAGCAGTTCTTC.

The rearrangement links TRBV14 to TRBJ1-1; D is ambiguous. Looked up from germline, CDR1 is SGHDN and CDR2 is FVKESK. CDR3 size: 15 residues. V lost 2 bases and J lost 3, with 13 bases in between. The CDR3 region has the DNA TGTGCCAGCAGCCAAAATCGTGTGGGCGACACTGAAGCTTTCTTT. Translated, it gives CASSQNRVGDTEAFF.

V and J are TRBV27 and TRBJ2-1; TRBD2 matches at 9 bases. This CDR3 comprises 14 residues. Germline CDR1 is MNHEY and CDR2 is SMNVEV (reference sequence). Losses at the gene ends were 8 bases for V and 2 bases for J; bases not matched to a gene: 4. The CDR3 coding sequence is TGTGCCAGCCGTAGCGGGAGCACCTACAATGAGCAGTTCTTC. Translated, it gives CASRSGSTYNEQFF.

The V gene is TRBV30, the J gene TRBJ1-1; D unresolved. Trimming shortened V by 1 base and J by 4 bases, and 13 bases separated the two germline ends. The germline CDR1 and CDR2 sequences are GTSNPN and SVGIG (reference sequence). This CDR3 has 14 residues. The CDR3 is CAWSATVVSTEAFF. The DNA of the CDR3 is TGTGCCTGGAGTGCAACAGTAGTTTCCACTGAAGCTTTCTTT. Full variable domain (rest looked up from reference TRBV30 and TRBJ1-1): SQTIHQWPATLVQPVGSPLSLECTVEGTSNPNLYWYRQAAGRGLQLLFYSVGIGQISSEVPQNLSASRPQDRQFILSSKKLLLSDSGFYLCAWSATVVSTEAFFGQGTRLTVV.

The chain recombines TRBV5-4 with TRBJ2-1, with 9 bases aligning to TRBD2. This CDR3 region has 15 residues. CDR1 and CDR2 from the germline V gene are SGHNT and YYREEE (reference sequence). With V trimmed by 4 bases and J by 2 bases, 4 bases remained unmatched. The CDR3 nucleotides read TGTGCCAGCAGCCGCGGGAGGGGGGCCTACAATGAGCAGTTCTTC. It encodes CASSRGRGAYNEQFF.

This clone was recorded only once. The chain carries TRBV10-3 and TRBJ2-7, with TRBD2 as a possible D gene (7 bases). V lost 4 bases and J 2 bases, leaving 24 bases between the germline ends. The CDR3 covers 18 residues. Germline assignment: CDR1 ENHRY and CDR2 SYGVKD. CDR3 nucleotides: TGTGCCATCAGTGGGGGAGGGCAGGGGCGAGGGCTAGCCTACGAGCAGTACTTC. Protein product: CAISGGGQGRGLAYEQYF.

This clone has just one count. The J gene is TRBJ2-5, the V gene TRBV4-1, with a weak D call TRBD2 (6 bases). The CDR3 spans 15 residues. Trimming shortened V by 0 bases and J by 4 bases, and 12 bases separated the two germline ends. Germline CDR1 MGHRA, CDR2 YSYEKL. The CDR3 DNA sequence: TGCGCCAGCAGCCAAGATGACCGGGGAGGAGAGACCCAGTACTTC. Protein: CASSQDDRGGETQYF.

This rearrangement joins TRBV27 to TRBJ1-5, with D hard to call. Germline CDR1 MNHEY, CDR2 SMNVEV (reference sequence). The CDR3 spans 13 residues. Trimming removed 0 bases at V and 9 bases at J, with 9 bases between. The CDR3 DNA reads TGTGCCAGCAGTTTATCGAGTGTAATGCCCCAGCATTTT. It specifies CASSLSSVMPQHF.

This chain connects TRBV5-1 to TRBJ1-3, with no clear D. Per germline, CDR1 SGHRS and CDR2 YFSETQ. Trimming took 1 base from V and 4 from J, leaving 9 bases between them. The CDR3 covers 14 residues. The CDR3 bases are TGCGCCAGCAGCTTGAACAGTGTAGGAAACACCATATATTTT. The encoded protein is CASSLNSVGNTIYF.

The chain employs TRBV27 and TRBJ2-7; the D gene is possibly TRBD1 (6 bases). CDR1 and CDR2 (germline): MNHEY, SMNVEV (reference sequence). CDR3 length equals 12 residues. With 8 bases removed from V and 6 bases from J, the gap between germline ends came to 14 bases. This CDR3 is CASGNRVPEQYF. The CDR3 DNA reads TGTGCCAGCGGCAACAGGGTACCCGAGCAGTACTTC.

This clone was observed a few times. CDR3 amino acids: CASSGQGSNQPQHF. The CDR3 DNA is TGTGCCAGCTCAGGGCAGGGTAGCAATCAGCCCCAGCATTTT. The rearrangement links TRBV18 to TRBJ1-5; perhaps TRBD1 as D (5 bases). Germline CDR1 KGHSH, CDR2 LQKENI. The V end lost 5 bases, the J end lost 0 bases, and 8 bases lay between the germline ends. The CDR3 covers 14 residues.

The chain employs TRBV14 and TRBJ2-4; 9 nucleotides line up with TRBD1. Germline-derived CDR1 and CDR2 are SGHDN and FVKESK. This CDR3 is built from 13 residues. J lost 15 bases, V lost 1 base, and 7 bases had no gene match. As DNA, the CDR3 is TGTGCCAGCAGCCAAGGGACAGGGGCCCACAGGTACTTC. It specifies CASSQGTGAHRYF.

In its sample, this clone was seen once. The CDR3 protein is CASSEGTGRRETQYF. The DNA of the CDR3 is TGTGCCAGCAGTGAAGGGACAGGGCGGCGGGAGACCCAGTACTTC. V is TRBV2 and J is TRBJ2-5; the match to TRBD1 covers 8 bases. Germline V gene lookup returns CDR1 SNHLY and CDR2 FYNNEI. After removal of 1 base from V and 5 bases from J, the junction contained 6 bases not matched to a gene. The CDR3 consists of 15 residues.

The chain uses TRBV28 and TRBJ1-5; D uncertain. Germline CDR1 and CDR2: MDHEN and SYDVKM. Trimming left V 1 base short and J 7 bases short, with 20 bases between. The CDR3 covers 17 residues. CDR3 DNA sequence: TGTGCCAGCAGTTTATCCCCCCTGACCCGACTCGGCCAGCCCCAGCATTTT. This codes for CASSLSPLTRLGQPQHF.